The text below deals with one TCR beta chain. Its antigen is undetermined. This record belongs to a study of cytomegalovirus exposure and HLA in healthy donors. Findings of the study overall: An analysis that came later showed most CMV-associated TCR beta chains appearing HLA-restricted. Associated with HLA alleles at 0.05 false discovery rate in a later analysis were 16,951 TCR beta sequences. The majority of TCR sequences were rare, yet some public TCRs appeared in many donors.

V was shortened by 2 bases and J by 4 bases, with 7 bases between the two germline ends. Germline V CDR1 and CDR2: MNHEY, SVGAGI. The CDR3 totals 13 residues. The study ran its PCR with 60 Vbeta and 13 Jbeta primers. Assay used: immunoSEQ multiplex PCR; TCRdb lists only in-frame clones, some missing. The data hold about 110,000 clones, with more than 65% observed a single time. The chain uses TRBV6-5 and TRBJ2-3, with D maybe TRBD1 (6 bases). Material for sequencing was PBMCs. The origin of this receptor is a boy aged 5 to 17 in good health and CMV-seronegative. Written as DNA, the CDR3 is TGTGCCAGCAGTTACGAGGGGGCAGATACGCAGTATTTT. It specifies CASSYEGADTQYF.